The source of this TCR beta chain is a study of OX40 agonist ivuxolimab in advanced cancers. Notes on this clone: Antigen unknown.

Study-level results: Antigen specificity remained undetermined for the expanded peripheral T cells.

Only in-frame clones appear in the TCRdb table, and some are missing; sequencing was by immunoSEQ multiplex PCR. The table lists more than 45,000 clones, 65% to 90% of them singletons. The germline V gene has CDR1 SGDLS and CDR2 YYNGEE. This CDR3 is 17 amino acids long. V was shortened by 3 bases and J by 2 bases, with 18 bases between the two germline ends. This sequence originates from an adult with an advanced solid tumor such as melanoma, head and neck, liver or kidney cancer. The material was CD4+ or CD8+ T cells sorted from blood, obtained in a trial of the OX40 agonist ivuxolimab. The chain combines TRBV9 with TRBJ1-3; TRBD1 might be the D (5 bases). For the CDR3, the DNA is TGTGCCAGCAGCGCGATTCCTCAGGGTAGAACTGGAAACACCATATATTTT. Its protein is CASSAIPQGRTGNTIYF.